Below, 16 T cell receptor beta chains from the same sample are listed, as sequenced in a study of blood T cell repertoires in COVID-19. Profiled with immunoSEQ multiplex PCR; TCRdb holds only in-frame clones, not every one. The repertoire has 150,000 to 250,000 clones, roughly 77% of them found once; the top ten carry approximately 6%. Sequencing was done on a sample of peripheral blood. Source of these receptors: a middle-aged woman with COVID-19, enrolled during active disease.

Only a few counts were recorded for this clone. This chain uses TRBV7-2 with TRBJ1-6, with D uncertain. V was shortened by 5 bases and J by 7 bases, with 9 bases between the two germline ends. Germline V gives CDR1 SGHTA, CDR2 FQGNSA. The CDR3 spans 13 residues. The CDR3 nucleotides read TGTGCCAGCAGCCCCCAAGCGAATTCACCCCTCCACTTT. Amino acids: CASSPQANSPLHF.

CDR3 nucleotide sequence: TGCGCCAGCAGCCAAGGTAGTGGAGCCTTAAGATACGAGCAGTACTTC. It yields the protein CASSQGSGALRYEQYF. The chain uses TRBV4-1 and TRBJ2-7; D gene uncertain. This CDR3 is 16 amino acids long. Germline assignment: CDR1 MGHRA and CDR2 YSYEKL. Trimming shortened V by 1 base and J by 4 bases, and 17 bases separated the two germline ends.

This clone was counted between two and nine times. The chain carries TRBV5-1 and TRBJ1-1; D perhaps matches TRBD1 (5 bases). Trimming removed 4 bases from V and 3 bases from J, with 10 bases in between. Germline CDR1 SGHRS, CDR2 YFSETQ. This CDR3 has 13 residues. CDR3 residues: CASSQGVDTEAFF. The CDR3 bases are TGCGCCAGCAGCCAAGGGGTAGACACTGAAGCTTTCTTT.

The chain joins TRBV27 to TRBJ2-3; D not certain. CDR3 size: 10 residues. V was cut by 11 bases and J by 4 bases, with 7 bases left in between. Germline lookup yields CDR1 MNHEY and CDR2 SMNVEV (reference sequence). The CDR3 coding sequence is TGTGCCCCCTGGCCAGATACGCAGTATTTT. This translates into CAPWPDTQYF.

The CDR3 DNA is TGTGCCAGCAGCCAGATAGGAGGGCCGGCCGGTGGCTACACCTTC. It translates to CASSQIGGPAGGYTF. This sequence joins TRBV3-1 (or the pseudogene TRBV3-2) and TRBJ1-2; D not resolved. The V gene lost 3 bases and the J gene lost 7 bases, with 18 bases spanning the gap. This CDR3 is 15 amino acids long. Looked up from germline, CDR1 is LGHDT and CDR2 is YNNKEL (reference sequence).

The chain recombines TRBV5-1 with TRBJ1-1; D is ambiguous. V dropped 1 base and J dropped 2 bases, with 15 bases sitting between them. This CDR3 has 16 amino acids. Germline CDR1 SGHRS, CDR2 YFSETQ. The CDR3 protein is CASSLLSVTANTEAFF. CDR3 sequence (DNA): TGCGCCAGCAGCTTGTTGTCCGTTACAGCAAACACTGAAGCTTTCTTT.

The J gene is TRBJ1-4, the V gene TRBV14; D is unresolved. Germline assignment: CDR1 SGHDN and CDR2 FVKESK. The ends were cut back, 9 bases at V and 5 bases at J, with 13 bases in the middle. There are 13 residues in the CDR3. The DNA of the CDR3 is TGTGCCAGACGAAACCGGGAAAATGAAAAACTGTTTTTT. It yields the protein CARRNRENEKLFF.

The chain employs TRBV13 and TRBJ1-3; D may be TRBD1 (5 bases). V dropped 5 bases and J dropped 0 bases, with 14 bases sitting between them. The germline gives CDR1 PRHDT, CDR2 FYEKMQ (reference sequence). The CDR3 has 16 residues. The CDR3 DNA is TGTGCCAGCAGCACTCTAACAGGCCTCTCTGGAAACACCATATATTTT. This encodes CASSTLTGLSGNTIYF. The entire variable domain, with the rest obtained from reference TRBV13 and TRBJ1-3, is as follows: AAGVIQSPRHLIKEKRETATLKCYPIPRHDTVYWYQQGPGQDPQFLISFYEKMQSDKGSIPDRFSAQQFSDYHSELNMSSLELGDSALYFCASSTLTGLSGNTIYFGEGSWLTVV.

The V and J genes are TRBV7-9 and TRBJ2-2, with D unclear. The V gene's germline CDR1 is SEHNR and CDR2 FQNEAQ (reference sequence). The length of the CDR3 is 14 residues. The V gene lost 1 base and the J gene lost 4 bases, with 7 bases spanning the gap. Written as DNA, the CDR3 is TGTGCCAGCAGCTTAGGAACTACCACCGGGGAGCTGTTTTTT. Protein product: CASSLGTTTGELFF.

This rearrangement joins TRBV6-2 or TRBV6-3 to TRBJ2-7, with 7 bases fitting TRBD1. V dropped 2 bases and J dropped 6; count of bases not matched to a gene: 10. The germline V gene has CDR1 MNHEY and CDR2 SVGEGT. CDR3 size: 15 residues. CDR3 sequence reads: CASSYPRREGAEQYF. CDR3 sequence (DNA): TGTGCCAGCAGTTACCCCCGCAGAGAGGGGGCCGAGCAGTACTTC.

This chain connects TRBV2 to TRBJ2-7, with TRBD2 matching over 10 bases. J gave up 4 bases and V 4 bases, and 7 bases lay outside the gene matches. The CDR3 runs to 15 residues. Germline assignment: CDR1 SNHLY and CDR2 FYNNEI. The CDR3: CASSVTSGIVYEQYF. The DNA of the CDR3 is TGTGCCAGCAGTGTCACTAGCGGGATCGTGTACGAGCAGTACTTC.

This chain connects TRBV9 to TRBJ2-3; D call uncertain. The CDR3 runs 14 residues. The germline V gene encodes CDR1 SGDLS and CDR2 YYNGEE. The V and J ends lost 0 bases and 2 bases respectively, with 7 bases between them. The CDR3 DNA is TGTGCCAGCAGCGTAGGGGCAGACACAGATACGCAGTATTTT. This gives the protein CASSVGADTDTQYF.

This chain joins TRBV7-2 and TRBJ1-6, with 8 bases lining up with TRBD1. Germline V gene data show CDR1 as SGHTA and CDR2 as FQGNSA. Trimming cost V 6 bases and J 7 bases; bases outside gene matches: 14. The CDR3 has 17 amino acids. CDR3 DNA sequence: TGTGCCAGCAGACGTAGCTCAGGACAGGGCGGCAATTCACCCCTCCACTTT. Its protein is CASRRSSGQGGNSPLHF.

J is TRBJ2-3 and V is TRBV7-6; 8 positions match TRBD2. The CDR3 sequence is 14 residues long. CDR1 and CDR2 from the germline V gene are SGHVS and FNYEAQ. After removal of 5 bases from V and 4 bases from J, the junction contained 5 bases not matched to a gene. For the CDR3, the DNA is TGTGCCAGCAGCCTGGCGGGGGGCGCAGATACGCAGTATTTT. Protein sequence: CASSLAGGADTQYF.

The chain uses TRBV4-1 and TRBJ1-1, with 8 bases that match TRBD1. The CDR3 is made up of 14 amino acids. Germline V gene data show CDR1 as MGHRA and CDR2 as YSYEKL. The trim removed 0 bases at V and 8 bases at J, leaving 5 bases unmatched. The CDR3 DNA reads TGCGCCAGCAGCCAAGATTCCAGGGGGCGCGAAGCTTTCTTT. Translating it yields CASSQDSRGREAFF.

The table lists this clone with a few counts. This chain links TRBV3-1 (or the pseudogene TRBV3-2) with TRBJ1-5, with D possibly matching TRBD1 (5 bases). V was cut by 4 bases and J by 5 bases, with 18 bases left in between. CDR3 length equals 16 residues. CDR1 and CDR2 from the germline V gene are LGHDT and YNNKEL (reference sequence). CDR3 protein: CASSPHGGGWDQPQHF. CDR3 bases: TGTGCCAGCAGCCCCCACGGGGGAGGGTGGGATCAGCCCCAGCATTTT.